One and the same sample provided the 20 T cell receptor beta chains below, sequenced in a study of blood T cell repertoires in COVID-19. Libraries were prepared by immunoSEQ multiplex PCR; TCRdb keeps only in-frame clonotypes and omits some of them. The profile shows 300,000 to 350,000 clones, about 91% of them singletons. The sequenced material came from peripheral blood. The source is a man aged 30-40 years with COVID-19, enrolled during active disease.

J is TRBJ1-1 and V is TRBV7-3; 8 nucleotides match TRBD1. V shed 2 bases and J 1 base; nucleotides not matched to a gene: 9. The CDR3 contains 17 residues. CDR1 SGHTA and CDR2 FQGTGA come from the germline V gene. The chain's CDR3 is CASSLGQTGGRNTEAFF. The CDR3, as DNA: TGTGCCAGCAGCTTAGGCCAAACAGGGGGACGGAACACTGAAGCTTTCTTT.

The chain carries TRBV7-2 and TRBJ1-2; 7 bases align to TRBD1. The CDR3 extends over 14 amino acids. The germline V gene encodes CDR1 SGHTA and CDR2 FQGNSA. J lost 1 base, V lost 5 bases, and 4 bases had no gene match. CDR3 sequence (DNA): TGTGCCAGCAGCACACAGGGGATTAACTATGGCTACACCTTC. This sequence encodes CASSTQGINYGYTF.

V gene TRBV5-1 combines with J gene TRBJ2-3, with D perhaps matching TRBD1 (6 bases). With 4 bases removed from V and 2 bases from J, the gap between germline ends came to 14 bases. The CDR3 loop spans 15 amino acids. Per the germline V gene, CDR1 is SGHRS and CDR2 is YFSETQ. The CDR3 DNA sequence: TGCGCCAGCAGCCCCGTGACAGGAGACACAGATACGCAGTATTTT. It translates to CASSPVTGDTDTQYF. The full variable domain, in which reference TRBV5-1 and TRBJ2-3 provide the parts outside the CDR3, is KAGVTQTPRYLIKTRGQQVTLSCSPISGHRSVSWYQQTPGQGLQFLFEYFSETQRNKGNFPGRFSGRQFSNSRSEMNVSTLELGDSALYLCASSPVTGDTDTQYFGPGTRLTVL.

This clone was recorded once. V is TRBV15 and J is TRBJ2-1; perhaps TRBD2 as D (6 bases). The CDR3 is 16 residues long. Germline loops: CDR1 LNHNV, CDR2 YYDKDF (reference sequence). The germline V and J ends were trimmed by 0 bases and 5 bases, with 14 bases remaining between them. The CDR3 nucleotides read TGTGCCACCAGCAGAGATCTCAGCACGGGGGACAATGAGCAGTTCTTC. Translated: CATSRDLSTGDNEQFF.

The count of this clone is one. The chain couples TRBV5-1 to TRBJ2-7, with TRBD2 identical over 8 bases. Trimming took 1 base from V and 2 from J; bases not matched to a gene: 2. The CDR3 spans 14 residues. Germline V gives CDR1 SGHRS, CDR2 YFSETQ. The chain's CDR3 is CASSLREGPYEQYF. The CDR3, as DNA: TGCGCCAGCAGCTTGCGGGAGGGCCCCTACGAGCAGTACTTC.

This clone was counted a single time. The CDR3 DNA is TGTGCCAATGCCCGAGGGAGTAACACTGAAGCTTTCTTT. Its protein product is CANARGSNTEAFF. The chain has TRBV7-9 and TRBJ1-1; D remains unclear. Germline CDR1 and CDR2: SEHNR and FQNEAQ (reference sequence). This CDR3 is 13 amino acids long. The V end lost 10 bases, the J end lost 2 bases, and 14 bases lay between the germline ends.

The V and J genes are TRBV6-2 or TRBV6-3 and TRBJ2-5, with TRBD2 identical over 10 bases. In germline, CDR1 is MNHEY, CDR2 SVGEGT. The CDR3 totals 16 residues. Trimming cost V 0 bases and J 0 bases; bases outside gene matches: 1. The CDR3 is CASSYSLAGYQETQYF. CDR3 bases: TGTGCCAGCAGTTACTCACTAGCGGGGTACCAAGAGACCCAGTACTTC.

The rearrangement joins TRBV28 to TRBJ2-2; D is perhaps TRBD2 (5 bases). V was cut by 5 bases and J by 5 bases, with 12 bases left in between. The CDR3 runs 14 residues. Per the germline V gene, CDR1 is MDHEN and CDR2 is SYDVKM. DNA for the CDR3: TGTGCCAGCAGTACGGACTCTACGACCGGGGAGCTGTTTTTT. It is translated as CASSTDSTTGELFF.

The chain recombines TRBV19 with TRBJ1-1; D might be TRBD1 (6 bases). Trimming took 5 bases from V and 3 from J, leaving 10 bases between them. CDR3 length: 13 residues. Germline CDR1 LNHDA, CDR2 SQIVND (reference sequence). CDR3 protein: CASSVNRDTEAFF. The CDR3 DNA reads as TGTGCCAGTAGTGTAAACAGGGACACTGAAGCTTTCTTT.

Turning to this clone: This same CDR3 is encoded by further DNA sequences in the sample. This rearrangement joins TRBV28 to TRBJ1-6, with D unresolved. This CDR3 region has 11 residues. Germline lookup yields CDR1 MDHEN and CDR2 SYDVKM. Deletions cut 2 bases from V and 10 bases from J, with 3 bases between. The CDR3: CASSLQSPLHF. The CDR3 nucleotides read TGTGCCAGCAGTTTACAATCACCCCTCCACTTT.

The rearrangement uses TRBV29-1 and TRBJ1-3; D is perhaps TRBD1 (6 bases). This CDR3 is 14 amino acids long. Looked up from germline, CDR1 is SQVTM and CDR2 is ANQGSEA. Deletions cut 6 bases from V and 4 bases from J, with 16 bases between. The CDR3, as DNA: TGCAGCGTCCAGGGGTTCTTGGGAGGAAACACCATATATTTT. It translates to CSVQGFLGGNTIYF. The variable domain in full, with the rest retrieved from reference TRBV29-1 and TRBJ1-3, is SAVISQKPSRDICQRGTSLTIQCQVDSQVTMMFWYRQQPGQSLTLIATANQGSEATYESGFVIDKFPISRPNLTFSTLTVSNMSPEDSSIYLCSVQGFLGGNTIYFGEGSWLTVV.

The chain links TRBV21-1 to TRBJ1-4; the table's D call, TRBD1, has no DNA check behind it. TRBV21-1 is described as a pseudogene. The CDR3 is made up of 19 amino acids. The CDR3 is CASSKEGGQGRRLEEKLFF. As DNA, the CDR3 is TGTGCCAGCAGCAAAGAGGGCGGACAGGGTAGGAGATTAGAAGAAAAACTGTTTTTT.

The chain is built from TRBV3-1 (or the pseudogene TRBV3-2) and TRBJ1-2; D not resolved. V lost 1 base, J lost 4 bases, and 7 bases lay in between. The CDR3 is 13 residues long. Germline CDR1 reads LGHDT; CDR2 reads YNNKEL (reference sequence). This CDR3 reads CASSQGRSYGYTF. In DNA, the CDR3 is TGTGCCAGCAGCCAAGGGCGGTCCTATGGCTACACCTTC.

CDR3 amino acids: CASSLAGPTDTQYF. As DNA, the CDR3 is TGTGCCAGCAGTCTAGCGGGGCCCACAGATACGCAGTATTTT. The rearrangement links TRBV6-5 to TRBJ2-3; 9 bases fit TRBD2. The CDR3 is 14 residues long. With 5 bases clipped from V and 2 bases from J, the junction kept 2 bases outside the gene matches. Germline CDR1 MNHEY, CDR2 SVGAGI.

The chain carries TRBV5-1 and TRBJ1-3, with 10 bases fitting TRBD1. The CDR3 length is 18 residues. V was clipped by 4 bases and J by 6 bases; unmatched bases: 16. From germline, CDR1 is SGHRS and CDR2 YFSETQ. The CDR3 region is CASSPQGTGVSQENTIYF. The CDR3 nucleotides read TGCGCCAGCAGCCCGCAAGGGACAGGGGTCTCGCAGGAAAACACCATATATTTT.

This clone was detected only once. The chain recombines TRBV24-1 with TRBJ2-7; 8 bases line up with TRBD1. After removal of 7 bases from V and 2 bases from J, the junction contained 6 bases not matched to a gene. The germline V gene has CDR1 KGHDR and CDR2 SFDVKD. The CDR3 covers 14 residues. This CDR3 is CATRGQENPYEQYF. CDR3 in DNA: TGTGCCACCAGGGGACAGGAAAACCCCTACGAGCAGTACTTC.

This rearrangement joins TRBV5-8 to TRBJ2-5; 7 positions match TRBD1. The trim removed 3 bases at V and 5 bases at J, leaving 7 bases unmatched. Germline-derived CDR1 and CDR2 are SGHTS and YDEGEE. The CDR3 length is 14 residues. The CDR3 coding sequence is TGTGCCAGCAGCTCAATACGCAGGGGGGAGACCCAGTACTTC. As protein: CASSSIRRGETQYF.

This clone was detected only a few times. The chain joins TRBV7-9 to TRBJ1-3; 10 nucleotides match TRBD1. Trimming took 5 bases from V and 5 from J; bases not matched to a gene: 6. CDR3 size: 15 residues. Germline CDR1 reads SEHNR; CDR2 reads FQNEAQ (reference sequence). CDR3 bases: TGTGCCAGCAGCCAGGGACAGGGGAATAGAAACACCATATATTTT. As protein: CASSQGQGNRNTIYF.

The chain carries TRBV6-5 and TRBJ1-3, with a possible D match to TRBD1 (5 bases). The ends were cut back, 5 bases at V and 4 bases at J, with 15 bases in the middle. Germline V lookup: CDR1 MNHEY, CDR2 SVGAGI. This CDR3 is 15 amino acids long. The CDR3 protein is CASSPSGTEGNTIYF. Written as DNA, the CDR3 is TGTGCCAGCAGTCCAAGCGGGACTGAAGGAAACACCATATATTTT.

The V call is TRBV2, the J call TRBJ2-7; no definite D call. V lost 2 bases, J lost 1 base, and 3 bases lay in between. The CDR3 totals 12 residues. Germline lookup yields CDR1 SNHLY and CDR2 FYNNEI. The CDR3 DNA is TGTGCCAGCAGTGAACAGTCCTACGAGCAGTACTTC. Translated, it gives CASSEQSYEQYF. The full variable domain, rest sourced from reference TRBV2 and TRBJ2-7, is EPEVTQTPSHQVTQMGQEVILRCVPISNHLYFYWYRQILGQKVEFLVSFYNNEISEKSEIFDDQFSVERPDGSNFTLKIRSTKLEDSAMYFCASSEQSYEQYFGPGTRLTVT.